Listed below are T cell receptor beta chains from one sample, sequenced in a study of T cell repertoires in cytomegalovirus infection. TCRdb reprocessed the reads via MiXCR and lists one record per CDR3 protein. The sample has 700,000 to 950,000 distinct CDR3 sequences; about 30% are singletons. No antigen has been identified for these receptors. Specimen: cultured CD8+ T cells from PBMCs, collected from culture after CMV antigen stimulation. These TCRs come from a human donor in good health (CMV status not recorded). Some clones in this sample may be carry-over from other donors' samples. The CDR3 runs from the conserved cysteine through the conserved F or W. A D gene is named only where the DNA matches it firmly. Size tells how often a clone was seen (once, few, many) or the class of an expanded clone, and some rows leave it out.

clone_size	d_call	v_call	j_call	cdr3_aa	cdr3_nt
NA	NA	TRBV5-8	TRBJ2-2	CASSLDRAWNTGELFF	TGTGCCAGCAGCTTGGATCGAGCGTGGAACACCGGGGAGCTGTTTTTT
few	NA	TRBV6-2/TRBV6-3	TRBJ2-1	CASRGRSNYNEQFF	TGTGCCAGCCGGGGCAGGTCAAATTACAATGAGCAGTTCTTC
few	NA	TRBV19	TRBJ2-1	CASSAPASYNEQFF	TGTGCCAGTAGTGCCCCTGCCTCCTACAATGAGCAGTTCTTC
NA	NA	TRBV9	TRBJ1-1	CASSAHREMNTEAFF	TGTGCCAGCAGCGCCCACAGGGAGATGAACACTGAAGCTTTCTTT
NA	TRBD2	TRBV12-5	TRBJ2-5	CASGFEPGLAGEETQYF	TGTGCTAGTGGTTTCGAACCGGGACTAGCGGGGGAAGAGACCCAGTACTTC
few	NA	TRBV6-6	TRBJ1-4	CASSYSKSTNEKLFF	TGTGCCAGCAGTTACTCCAAATCAACTAATGAAAAACTGTTTTTT
NA	NA	TRBV24-1	TRBJ1-2	CATSDEQGGYTF	TGTGCCACCAGTGATGAGCAGGGCGGCTACACCTTC
once	NA	TRBV7-1	TRBJ1-5	CASNFSARAGSQPQHF	TGTGCCAGCAACTTCAGCGCCAGGGCAGGGAGTCAGCCCCAGCATTTT
few	NA	TRBV14	TRBJ1-2	CASSPSSYGYTF	TGTGCCAGCAGCCCGAGCAGCTATGGCTACACCTTC
few	TRBD1	TRBV7-8	TRBJ2-5	CASSLIGTGIQETQYF	TGTGCCAGCAGCTTAATCGGGACAGGGATCCAAGAGACCCAGTACTTC
NA	NA	TRBV7-8	TRBJ1-1	CASSFQFTEAFF	TGTGCCAGCAGCTTTCAGTTCACTGAAGCTTTCTTT
many	NA	TRBV7-8	TRBJ2-3	CASSFGDSSTDTQYF	TGTGCCAGCAGCTTTGGGGACTCGAGCACAGATACGCAGTATTTT
few	NA	TRBV5-5	TRBJ2-3	CASSLAARTDTQYF	TGTGCCAGCAGCTTAGCGGCCCGCACAGATACGCAGTATTTT
NA	NA	TRBV13	TRBJ1-2	CASSLGDQGGYTF	TGTGCCAGCAGCCTCGGGGATCAAGGTGGCTACACCTTC
few	NA	TRBV7-9	TRBJ2-3	CASSPLGTPTDTQYF	TGTGCCAGCAGCCCTCTCGGGACCCCCACAGATACGCAGTATTTT
NA	NA	TRBV6-1	TRBJ2-7	CASSEYTRPSEQYF	TGTGCCAGCAGTGAATATACCAGGCCTTCCGAGCAGTACTTC
NA	TRBD1	TRBV27	TRBJ1-1	CASSPRTGRIAFF	TGTGCCAGCAGTCCGCGGACAGGGAGGATAGCTTTCTTT
NA	NA	TRBV12-3/TRBV12-4	TRBJ1-1	CASSPRRRGTEAFF	TGTGCCAGCAGTCCGCGTCGTAGGGGGACTGAAGCTTTCTTT
few	NA	TRBV6-1	TRBJ2-7	CASGYGVEQYF	TGTGCCAGCGGATACGGCGTCGAGCAGTACTTC
few	TRBD1	TRBV4-3	TRBJ2-1	CASSRAGTGHNEQFF	TGCGCCAGCAGCCGCGCCGGGACAGGGCACAATGAGCAGTTCTTC
NA	TRBD1	TRBV5-1	TRBJ2-2	CASSSSGQLNTGELFF	TGCGCCAGCAGCTCCTCGGGACAGCTAAACACCGGGGAGCTGTTTTTT
few	NA	TRBV6-6	TRBJ1-5	CASRDNNRDPQHF	TGTGCCAGCAGGGACAACAACAGGGATCCCCAGCATTTT
few	TRBD2	TRBV28	TRBJ2-3	CASSQGTSGGDTQYF	TGTGCCAGCAGTCAAGGGACTAGCGGGGGGGATACGCAGTATTTT
NA	NA	TRBV6-1	TRBJ2-1	CAAQDNEQFF	TGTGCCGCACAGGACAATGAGCAGTTCTTC
few	NA	TRBV29-1	TRBJ2-7	CSVEDLQVGGNEQYF	TGCAGCGTTGAAGATCTCCAGGTAGGAGGGAACGAGCAGTACTTC
many	TRBD2	TRBV7-2	TRBJ2-3	CASSLTSGAIEGDTQYF	TGTGCCAGCAGCTTAACTAGCGGGGCCATAGAGGGAGATACGCAGTATTTT
NA	TRBD1	TRBV6-2/TRBV6-3	TRBJ1-1	CASSYSRARGDHEAFF	TGTGCCAGCAGTTACTCGAGGGCCAGGGGGGACCATGAAGCTTTCTTT
many	TRBD1	TRBV12-3/TRBV12-4	TRBJ2-5	CASSFLFWDRVWDQETQYF	TGTGCCAGCAGTTTTCTCTTTTGGGACAGGGTTTGGGATCAGGAGACCCAGTACTTC
NA	TRBD2	TRBV6-5	TRBJ2-2	CVSSEGLAGPGELFF	TGTGTCAGCAGTGAAGGGCTAGCGGGGCCCGGGGAGCTGTTTTTT
NA	NA	TRBV18	TRBJ1-2	CASSPLLTEPYGYTF	TGTGCCAGCTCACCACTACTGACAGAACCCTATGGCTACACCTTC
NA	TRBD1	TRBV5-6	TRBJ2-1	CATNIGQGVPNEQFF	TGTGCCACCAACATCGGACAGGGGGTCCCCAATGAGCAGTTCTTC
NA	TRBD1	TRBV6-1	TRBJ1-3	CASSDVDRGLKNTIYF	TGTGCCAGCAGTGATGTGGACAGGGGACTAAAAAACACCATATATTTT
few	NA	TRBV12-3/TRBV12-4	TRBJ2-2	CASSSLGGSTGELFF	TGTGCCAGCAGTTCACTGGGGGGCAGTACCGGGGAGCTGTTTTTT
NA	NA	TRBV7-4	TRBJ1-2	CASSFPGGPGHGYTF	TGTGCCAGCAGTTTTCCTGGGGGGCCTGGGCATGGCTACACCTTC
few	NA	TRBV7-3	TRBJ1-1	CASSQGEGGKNTEAFF	TGTGCCAGCAGCCAAGGGGAGGGGGGGAAGAACACTGAAGCTTTCTTT
NA	TRBD2	TRBV7-2	TRBJ2-2	CASSFSGGAGELFF	TGTGCCAGCAGCTTTAGCGGGGGGGCCGGGGAGCTGTTTTTT
many	TRBD2	TRBV7-6	TRBJ2-1	CASSPASGGVYEQFF	TGTGCCAGCAGCCCAGCTAGCGGGGGGGTCTATGAGCAGTTCTTC
many	NA	TRBV4-1	TRBJ1-1	CASSQARERSTEAFF	TGCGCCAGCAGCCAAGCTCGGGAGAGGAGCACTGAAGCTTTCTTT
few	NA	TRBV15	TRBJ2-1	CATSREDMGIRKYNEQFF	TGTGCCACCAGCAGAGAGGATATGGGCATCCGAAAATATAATGAGCAGTTCTTC
NA	NA	TRBV19	TRBJ1-1	CASSIGGAGKNTEAFF	TGTGCCAGTAGTATAGGTGGGGCAGGGAAGAACACTGAAGCTTTCTTT
few	TRBD1	TRBV5-1	TRBJ1-1	CASKGGGGEAFF	TGCGCCAGCAAGGGAGGGGGCGGAGAAGCTTTCTTT
NA	TRBD1	TRBV18	TRBJ2-1	CASSPYRGNEQFF	TGTGCCAGCTCACCCTACAGGGGCAATGAGCAGTTCTTC
NA	NA	TRBV28	TRBJ2-1	CASSSPDRDSSVHNEQFF	TGTGCCAGCAGTTCACCTGACCGTGACAGTTCGGTCCACAATGAGCAGTTCTTC
many	NA	TRBV7-9	TRBJ2-4	CASSLTDGQNIQYF	TGTGCCAGCAGCTTAACGGACGGCCAAAACATTCAGTACTTC
many	TRBD2	TRBV7-8	TRBJ2-5	CASSYSGGKETQYF	TGTGCCAGCAGTTACAGCGGGGGGAAAGAGACCCAGTACTTC
few	NA	TRBV4-1	TRBJ2-3	CASSQGLGSSTDTQYF	TGCGCCAGCAGCCAAGGACTAGGATCTAGCACAGATACGCAGTATTTT
NA	NA	TRBV4-2	TRBJ2-5	CASSQGEGGPQETQYF	TGTGCCAGCAGCCAAGGGGAGGGGGGCCCGCAAGAGACCCAGTACTTC
NA	NA	TRBV7-9	TRBJ1-2	CASSSPNSGTTGYTF	TGTGCCAGCAGCTCTCCTAACTCCGGGACCACAGGCTACACCTTC
few	TRBD1	TRBV7-9	TRBJ2-2	CASRTGTTGELFF	TGTGCCAGCAGGACAGGGACCACCGGGGAGCTGTTTTTT
NA	NA	TRBV9	TRBJ1-2	CASSVDLETGVSYGYTF	TGTGCCAGCAGCGTAGATCTTGAGACAGGCGTAAGTTATGGCTACACCTTC
many	TRBD1	TRBV7-2	TRBJ2-3	CASSRPGGADTQYF	TGTGCCAGCAGTCGGCCAGGGGGCGCAGATACGCAGTATTTT
NA	NA	TRBV2	TRBJ2-4	CASSSLQGGLGNIQYF	TGTGCCAGCAGTTCCCTACAGGGCGGTCTTGGAAACATTCAGTACTTC
NA	TRBD1	TRBV27	TRBJ1-5	CASGGQISNQPQHF	TGTGCCAGCGGGGGACAGATTAGCAATCAGCCCCAGCATTTT
NA	NA	TRBV11-2	TRBJ2-1	CASSLGRFNEQFF	TGTGCCAGCAGCTTAGGCAGGTTCAATGAGCAGTTCTTC